This T cell receptor beta chain was sequenced in a study of technical replicates of blood from several donors. CDR3 length: 15 residues. Germline CDR1 and CDR2: LNHNV and YYDKDF (reference sequence). With V trimmed by 5 bases and J by 2 bases, 8 bases remained unmatched. Generated by immunoSEQ multiplex PCR, the TCRdb table keeps only in-frame clones and is missing some. The sample comprises 95,000 to 100,000 clones, 95% of which are singletons, and approximately 0.22% rests with the top ten. The rearrangement uses TRBV15 and TRBJ2-5; 7 bases agree with TRBD2. Sequenced sample: T cells isolated from PBMCs. The TCR sequence derives from a human donor in good health. CDR3 residues: CATSAPGRQQETQYF. CDR3 sequence (DNA): TGTGCCACCAGCGCCCCCGGGAGGCAGCAAGAGACCCAGTACTTC.